This TCR beta chain was found in a study of T cell responses to AZD1222 COVID-19 vaccine. Study results and limitations: Among those given AZD1222, only five or six were seropositive at baseline.

Note on this clone: The antigen is undetermined.

This table comes from immunoSEQ multiplex PCR, and its TCRdb copy is limited to in-frame clones, with some not included. The sample has more than 95,000 clones; 90% are singletons. CDR3 length: 14 residues. The V gene's germline CDR1 is SGHTA and CDR2 FQGNSA. Trimming removed 3 bases from V and 1 base from J, with 8 bases in between. This chain links TRBV7-2 with TRBJ2-3; the D is unclear. The sample was peripheral blood, taken on day 0 of MenACWY control vaccination. This clonotype originated in an adult in good health. Here the CDR3 DNA reads TGTGCCAGCAGCTTGTTATACCGCACAGATACGCAGTATTTT. Translating gives CASSLLYRTDTQYF.